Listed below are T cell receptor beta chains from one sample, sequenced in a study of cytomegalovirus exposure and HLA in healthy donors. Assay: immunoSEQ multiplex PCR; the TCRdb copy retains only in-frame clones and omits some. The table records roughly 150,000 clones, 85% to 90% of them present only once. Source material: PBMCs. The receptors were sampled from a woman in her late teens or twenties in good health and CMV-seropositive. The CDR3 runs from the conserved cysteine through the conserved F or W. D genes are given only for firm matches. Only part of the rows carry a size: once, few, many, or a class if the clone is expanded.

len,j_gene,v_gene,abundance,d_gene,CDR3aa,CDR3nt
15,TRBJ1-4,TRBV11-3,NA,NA,CASSGNRATNEKLFF,TGTGCCAGCAGCGGCAACAGGGCAACTAATGAAAAACTGTTTTTT
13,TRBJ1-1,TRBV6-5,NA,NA,CASSPGGATEAFF,TGTGCCAGCAGCCCGGGGGGGGCGACTGAAGCTTTCTTT
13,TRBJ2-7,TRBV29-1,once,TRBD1,CSVTGAISYEQYF,TGCAGCGTGACAGGGGCTATCTCCTACGAGCAGTACTTC
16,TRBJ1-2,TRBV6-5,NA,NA,CASSYSRYGIQNGYTF,TGTGCCAGCAGTTACTCGAGATACGGAATACAGAATGGCTACACCTTC
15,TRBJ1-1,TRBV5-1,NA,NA,CASSVGQIGDTEAFF,TGCGCCAGCAGCGTCGGACAGATAGGAGACACTGAAGCTTTCTTT
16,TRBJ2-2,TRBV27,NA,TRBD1,CASSPGTGLGTGELFF,TGTGCCAGCAGTCCGGGGACAGGGCTCGGCACCGGGGAGCTGTTTTTT
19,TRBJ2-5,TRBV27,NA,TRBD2,CASSLRGRRELPVQETQYF,TGTGCCAGCAGTCTCCGTGGGAGGCGGGAGCTCCCAGTCCAAGAGACCCAGTACTTC
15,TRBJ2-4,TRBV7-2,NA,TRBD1,CASSSTGPPGNIQYF,TGTGCCAGCAGCTCGACAGGGCCGCCAGGAAACATTCAGTACTTC
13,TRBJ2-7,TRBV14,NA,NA,CASSQGGGIEQYF,TGTGCCAGCAGCCAAGGTGGCGGGATCGAGCAGTACTTC
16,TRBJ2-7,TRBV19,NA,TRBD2,CASSIASGASLREQYF,TGTGCCAGTAGTATTGCTAGCGGGGCTTCTTTGAGGGAGCAGTACTTC
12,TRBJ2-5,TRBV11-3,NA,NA,CASSQDRETQYF,TGTGCCAGCAGTCAGGACAGAGAGACCCAGTACTTC
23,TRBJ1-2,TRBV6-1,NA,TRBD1,CASSEALLSVARDRGPPNYGYTF,TGTGCCAGCAGTGAAGCGCTTCTATCCGTGGCTCGGGACAGGGGGCCCCCTAACTATGGCTACACCTTC
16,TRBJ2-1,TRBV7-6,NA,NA,CASSLPQGAPYNEQFF,TGTGCCAGCAGCTTACCCCAGGGTGCCCCCTACAATGAGCAGTTCTTC
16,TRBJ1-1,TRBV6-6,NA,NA,CASSYSPLDMGTEAFF,TGTGCCAGCAGTTACTCGCCCCTGGACATGGGCACTGAAGCTTTCTTT
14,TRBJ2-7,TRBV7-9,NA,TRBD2,CASRPSGATYEQYF,TGTGCCAGCAGACCGAGCGGGGCTACCTACGAGCAGTACTTC